Each of the 19 T cell receptor beta chains below was sequenced from the same sample in a study of OX40 agonist ivuxolimab in advanced cancers. Profiled with immunoSEQ multiplex PCR; TCRdb holds only in-frame clones, not every one. The table records about 36,000 clones, about nine tenths of them present only once. This material consisted of CD4+ or CD8+ T cells sorted from blood, taken in a trial of the OX40 agonist ivuxolimab. The receptor set was obtained from an adult with an advanced solid tumor such as melanoma, head and neck, liver or kidney cancer.

The chain uses TRBV18 and TRBJ2-6; tentatively, D is TRBD1 (5 bases). V lost 2 bases and J 2 bases, leaving 7 bases between the germline ends. Germline CDR1 is KGHSH and CDR2 is LQKENI. The CDR3 is 15 amino acids. The DNA of the CDR3 is TGTGCCAGCTCACCAGCAGGGACTGGGGCCAACGTCCTGACTTTC. This gives the protein CASSPAGTGANVLTF.

The sample holds one count of this clone. J is TRBJ2-6 and V is TRBV15; D gene uncertain. V was trimmed by 1 base and J by 2 bases, leaving 6 bases between them. Germline lookup yields CDR1 LNHNV and CDR2 YYDKDF (reference sequence). The CDR3 has 15 amino acids. The CDR3, as DNA: TGTGCCACCAGCAGAGGGATGCCTGGGGCCAACGTCCTGACTTTC. It yields the protein CATSRGMPGANVLTF.

This clone was observed once. The chain recombines TRBV19 with TRBJ1-4; a weak D match, TRBD1 (5 bases). The V end was cut by 4 bases, the J end by 4 bases, with 16 bases between. This CDR3 is 16 amino acids long. The V gene's germline CDR1 is LNHDA and CDR2 SQIVND (reference sequence). Written as DNA, the CDR3 is TGTGCCAGTAGTAGAGGAAGGGGAAGACTTAATGAAAAACTGTTTTTT. This gives the protein CASSRGRGRLNEKLFF.

V is TRBV27 and J is TRBJ2-3; D is undetermined. The germline V and J ends were trimmed by 6 bases and 0 bases, with 4 bases remaining between them. Germline CDR1 reads MNHEY; CDR2 reads SMNVEV (reference sequence). The CDR3 consists of 12 residues. The CDR3 coding sequence is TGTGCCAGCAGCCATAGCACAGATACGCAGTATTTT. Translation: CASSHSTDTQYF.

V is TRBV5-5 and J is TRBJ2-2; perhaps TRBD1 as D (6 bases). The CDR3 consists of 13 residues. Per the germline V gene, CDR1 is SGHKS and CDR2 is YYEKEE (reference sequence). Trimming left V 0 bases short and J 9 bases short, with 9 bases between. Here the CDR3 reads CASSLGQVWELFF. As DNA, the CDR3 is TGTGCCAGCAGCTTGGGACAGGTTTGGGAGCTGTTTTTT.

V usage is TRBV25-1 and J usage is TRBJ1-4, with D unclear. The CDR3 is made up of 13 amino acids. Germline V gene sequence: CDR1 MGHDK, CDR2 SYGVNS. Trimming took 5 bases from V and 8 from J, leaving 12 bases between them. The CDR3 nucleotides read TGTGCCAGCAGTAGAGCGAAGAGGGAAAAACTGTTTTTT. Encoded protein: CASSRAKREKLFF.

The chain links TRBV30 to TRBJ2-7, with a possible D match to TRBD1 (5 bases). The V end lost 0 bases, the J end lost 5 bases, and 8 bases lay between the germline ends. CDR3 length equals 12 residues. Germline V gene lookup returns CDR1 GTSNPN and CDR2 SVGIG (reference sequence). The CDR3 loop reads CAWSVQGNEQYF. CDR3 nucleotides: TGTGCCTGGAGTGTGCAGGGAAACGAGCAGTACTTC.

The chain links TRBV21-1 to TRBJ1-5; the table calls TRBD1, which could not be checked here. TRBV21-1 is flagged as a pseudogene. The CDR3 runs 16 residues. The CDR3 protein is CASSKIQGRSNQPQHF. CDR3 in DNA: TGTGCCAGCAGCAAGATTCAGGGAAGGAGCAATCAGCCCCAGCATTTT.

V is TRBV25-1 and J is TRBJ1-4, with D perhaps TRBD1 (5 bases). Trimming removed 1 base from V and 8 bases from J, with 14 bases in between. Germline loops: CDR1 MGHDK, CDR2 SYGVNS. This CDR3 spans 15 amino acids. CDR3 protein: CASSESGAPVEKLFF. CDR3 bases: TGTGCCAGCAGTGAATCTGGGGCCCCGGTGGAAAAACTGTTTTTT.

J is TRBJ1-2 and V is TRBV5-1, with 9 bases aligning to TRBD1. The V and J ends lost 2 bases and 4 bases, in that order; junction bases with no gene match: 6. Per the germline V gene, CDR1 is SGHRS and CDR2 is YFSETQ. CDR3 length: 15 amino acids. In DNA, the CDR3 is TGCGCCAGCAGCTTCGGGACAGGGCGAGCCTATGGCTACACCTTC. Translated, it gives CASSFGTGRAYGYTF.

V is TRBV7-8 and J is TRBJ2-7, with 10 bases fitting TRBD2. Germline V gene lookup returns CDR1 SGHVS and CDR2 FQNEAQ. This CDR3 is 20 amino acids long. With V trimmed by 0 bases and J by 1 base, 15 bases remained unmatched. The CDR3 DNA is TGTGCCAGCAGCTTAGCAAGAGGGTGGCTAGCGGGGGCTAATTCCTACGAGCAGTACTTC. It codes for CASSLARGWLAGANSYEQYF. The variable domain in full, with the rest retrieved from reference TRBV7-8 and TRBJ2-7, is GAGVSQSPRYKVAKRGQDVALRCDPISGHVSLFWYQQALGQGPEFLTYFQNEAQLDKSGLPSDRFFAERPEGSVSTLKIQRTQQEDSAVYLCASSLARGWLAGANSYEQYFGPGTRLTVT.

The rearrangement uses TRBV7-3 and TRBJ2-2; D remains unclear. V was trimmed by 4 bases and J by 0 bases, leaving 6 bases between them. The CDR3 length is 14 residues. Germline V gene sequence: CDR1 SGHTA, CDR2 FQGTGA. The CDR3 protein is CASSSDTNTGELFF. The CDR3 bases are TGTGCCAGCAGCTCCGACACGAACACCGGGGAGCTGTTTTTT.

V usage is TRBV18 and J usage is TRBJ2-4; D is perhaps TRBD2 (5 bases). The CDR3 contains 15 residues. V was cut by 2 bases and J by 3 bases, with 11 bases left in between. CDR1 is KGHSH and CDR2 is LQKENI in the germline V gene. The CDR3, as DNA: TGTGCCAGCTCACCATTAAACCGGGACAAAAACATTCAGTACTTC. This gives the protein CASSPLNRDKNIQYF.

The rearrangement links TRBV15 to TRBJ1-2, with 11 bases that match TRBD1. CDR1 is LNHNV and CDR2 is YYDKDF in the germline V gene (reference sequence). The CDR3 is 15 residues long. Trimming at V came to 1 base and at J to 7 bases, leaving 5 bases not matched to a gene. CDR3: CATSRGTGGGGGYTF. Here the CDR3 DNA reads TGTGCCACCAGCAGAGGGACAGGGGGCGGAGGTGGCTACACCTTC.

The table lists this clone with a few counts. This chain joins TRBV7-3 and TRBJ1-5; D gene unclear. The CDR3 has 13 amino acids. CDR1 is SGHTA and CDR2 is FQGTGA in the germline V gene. Trimming stripped 5 bases from V and 7 bases from J, with 12 bases between. CDR3 protein: CASSKTSGQPQHF. DNA for the CDR3: TGTGCCAGCAGCAAAACTTCGGGGCAGCCCCAGCATTTT.

With respect to this clone: One end of the junction varies from germline; a read error may be responsible. CDR3 DNA: TGTGCCGGCAGCTTAGCGGGGCAGGGCAAAACACCCCTCCACTTT. Its protein is CAGSLAGQGKTPLHF. The rearrangement links TRBV7-8 to TRBJ1-6, with D possibly TRBD1 on 5 matching bases. In germline, CDR1 is SGHVS, CDR2 FQNEAQ. The CDR3 length is 15 residues. Full variable domain (missing parts from reference TRBV7-8 and TRBJ1-6): GAGVSQSPRYKVAKRGQDVALRCDPISGHVSLFWYQQALGQGPEFLTYFQNEAQLDKSGLPSDRFFAERPEGSVSTLKIQRTQQEDSAVYLCAGSLAGQGKTPLHFGNGTRLTVT.

The chain uses TRBV4-1 and TRBJ2-3, with D unclear. The CDR3 consists of 14 residues. The germline V and J ends were trimmed by 3 bases and 6 bases, with 13 bases remaining between them. Germline loops: CDR1 MGHRA, CDR2 YSYEKL. In nucleotides, the CDR3 is TGCGCCAGCAGCCATCTGACCCGATTGGATACGCAGTATTTT. Its translation is CASSHLTRLDTQYF.

This chain uses TRBV28 with TRBJ1-1; 9 positions match TRBD1. Germline assignment: CDR1 MDHEN and CDR2 SYDVKM. The J segment lost 10 bases and the V segment lost 3 bases, leaving 0 bases of the junction unmatched. The CDR3 extends over 11 amino acids. Written as DNA, the CDR3 is TGTGCCAGCAGTTTGACAGGGGGAGCTTTCTTT. This codes for CASSLTGGAFF.

This clone has just one count. The chain employs TRBV7-2 and TRBJ1-2; D is uncertain. There are 15 residues in the CDR3. Germline V gene lookup returns CDR1 SGHTA and CDR2 FQGNSA. V was trimmed by 2 bases and J by 8 bases, leaving 18 bases between them. CDR3 region: CASSLIRETQRGYTF. The CDR3 nucleotides read TGTGCCAGCAGCTTAATCCGAGAGACTCAGAGGGGCTACACCTTC.